Sequencing of this T cell receptor beta chain was carried out in a study of response to subunit inactivated influenza vaccine. MiXCR, run by TCRdb on the RT-PCR reads, gives a single entry per CDR3 protein. This sample has 170,000 or so distinct CDR3 sequences, with about 11% found just once. The CDR3 length is 15 residues. The ends were cut back, 1 base at V and 6 bases at J, with 12 bases in the middle. Germline CDR1 is MDHEN and CDR2 is SYDVKM. This specimen was CD8+ T cells sorted from PBMCs, taken around 2 years after vaccination. The V call is TRBV28, the J call TRBJ2-2, with a weak D call TRBD2 (5 bases). The clonotype was recovered from a man aged 45 to 75 who received an inactivated influenza vaccine. CDR3 loop: CASSLLREAAGELFF. For the CDR3, the DNA is TGTGCCAGCAGTTTATTAAGGGAAGCGGCCGGGGAGCTGTTTTTT.